The T cell receptor beta chain under discussion was sequenced for a study of T cells after somatic rescue of genetic block. Germline V lookup: CDR1 LNHNV, CDR2 YYDKDF (reference sequence). This CDR3 contains 16 residues. V gave up 0 bases and J gave up 0 bases, with 12 bases separating them. The table came from immunoSEQ multiplex PCR; TCRdb's copy has only in-frame clones and leaves some out. The sample includes 55,000 to 70,000 clones, around 93% seen only once; the top ten take roughly 3%. The table lists this clone with a few counts. This chain connects TRBV15 to TRBJ2-7, with D tentatively TRBD2 (5 bases). The receptor's source is a man aged 35 to 55. Sequenced input: peripheral blood mononuclear cells (PBMCs). CDR3 nucleotide sequence: TGTGCCACCAGCAGAGATTTAGCAGGAGGCTCCTACGAGCAGTACTTC. Residues: CATSRDLAGGSYEQYF.